A single sample gave rise to the 30 T cell receptor beta chains below, sequenced in a study of cytomegalovirus exposure and HLA in healthy donors. Measured with immunoSEQ multiplex PCR; TCRdb has only the in-frame clones, and not every one. The sample has approximately 160,000 clones; less than 90% are singletons. The sequenced sample was PBMCs. These receptors all stem from a woman between 18 and 29 years old in good health and CMV-seropositive.

The CDR3 region has the DNA TGTGCCAGCAGCTTAAGAGCTAGCGGGAGTCTCACCTACGAGCAGTACTTC. As protein: CASSLRASGSLTYEQYF. The V gene is TRBV11-2, the J gene TRBJ2-7; 10 positions agree with TRBD2. The CDR3 runs to 17 residues. Germline lookup yields CDR1 SGHAT and CDR2 FQNNGV. J was trimmed by 2 bases and V by 2 bases; bases with no gene match: 9.

The chain joins TRBV27 to TRBJ1-2, with 8 nucleotides matching TRBD1. Germline V CDR1 and CDR2: MNHEY, SMNVEV (reference sequence). The CDR3 is made up of 14 amino acids. V shed 2 bases and J 8 bases; nucleotides not matched to a gene: 7. The CDR3 DNA reads as TGTGCCAGCAGTTTAACCCAGGGGGCCGCGGGCTACACCTTC. This gives the protein CASSLTQGAAGYTF.

This chain joins TRBV15 and TRBJ2-5; TRBD2 might be the D (5 bases). V shed 0 bases and J shed 2 bases, with 10 bases lying between them. CDR3 length: 15 amino acids. From germline, CDR1 is LNHNV and CDR2 YYDKDF (reference sequence). The CDR3 DNA reads as TGTGCCACCAGCAGAGACAGCGGCCGACAAGAGACCCAGTACTTC. Amino acids: CATSRDSGRQETQYF.

This clone was detected a few times. This chain joins TRBV19 and TRBJ1-2; D remains unclear. Germline CDR1 LNHDA, CDR2 SQIVND (reference sequence). The CDR3 is 13 residues long. V was pared by 3 bases and J by 3 bases, with 8 bases between. The CDR3 spells CASSIGSYYGYTF. In nucleotides, the CDR3 is TGTGCCAGTAGTATCGGGTCTTACTATGGCTACACCTTC.

The V call is TRBV30, the J call TRBJ1-6; D unresolved. V lost 0 bases to trimming and J lost 8 bases, with 14 bases between them. The CDR3 is 15 amino acids. CDR1 is GTSNPN and CDR2 is SVGIG in the germline V gene (reference sequence). The CDR3 spells CAWSVRRMEDSPLHF. The CDR3 nucleotides are TGTGCCTGGAGTGTAAGGCGGATGGAAGATTCACCCCTCCACTTT.

The gene calls are TRBV19 and TRBJ2-1; D is ambiguous. Germline V gene lookup returns CDR1 LNHDA and CDR2 SQIVND (reference sequence). The CDR3 runs to 12 residues. V was pared by 5 bases and J by 13 bases, with 15 bases between. The CDR3 DNA follows: TGTGCCAGTAGTGAAACCGAGCGAACTCAGTTCTTC. This encodes CASSETERTQFF.

The chain is built from TRBV19 and TRBJ2-1; TRBD2 agrees at 9 bases. The germline CDR1 and CDR2 sequences are LNHDA and SQIVND (reference sequence). The CDR3 is made up of 17 amino acids. V was clipped by 4 bases and J by 2 bases; unmatched bases: 9. DNA for the CDR3: TGTGCCAGTAGTACTCCTAAAGCGGGAGGTACCTACAATGAGCAGTTCTTC. Translating gives CASSTPKAGGTYNEQFF.

The V and J genes are TRBV5-1 and TRBJ1-4, with 9 bases lining up with TRBD1. Germline V gene lookup returns CDR1 SGHRS and CDR2 YFSETQ. This CDR3 contains 16 residues. V gave up 3 bases and J gave up 4 bases; unmatched junction bases: 7. The CDR3 is CASSWTGVRVNEKLFF. The CDR3 DNA reads TGCGCCAGCAGCTGGACAGGGGTTAGGGTTAATGAAAAACTGTTTTTT.

A remark on this clone: This likely comes from a read error, as the CDR3 has no conserved phenylalanine or tryptophan at its end. The DNA is left out, because the CDR3 cannot be placed on it with certainty; the CDR3 is given as TCRdb lists it. This chain joins TRBV18 and TRBJ2-3; the table's D call, TRBD1, has no DNA check behind it. The CDR3 contains 12 residues when both ends are counted. CDR1 KGHSH and CDR2 LQKENI come from the germline V gene. CDR3 sequence reads: CASSSIQGGATL.

The chain joins TRBV5-6 to TRBJ1-2, with D perhaps matching TRBD1 (6 bases). Germline V gene sequence: CDR1 SGHDT, CDR2 YYEEEE. This CDR3 is built from 14 residues. Trimming stripped 6 bases from V and 5 bases from J, with 17 bases between. The CDR3 DNA reads TGTGCCAGCACTATTGCAGGGGACCAATATGGCTACACCTTC. Translated: CASTIAGDQYGYTF.

V is TRBV18 and J is TRBJ2-5; 10 bases match TRBD2. CDR3 size: 15 residues. The J segment lost 5 bases and the V segment lost 1 base, leaving 4 bases of the junction unmatched. Per germline, CDR1 KGHSH and CDR2 LQKENI. Here the CDR3 reads CASSPLIAGGETQYF. Written as DNA, the CDR3 is TGTGCCAGCTCACCACTGATAGCGGGAGGCGAGACCCAGTACTTC.

The chain combines TRBV14 with TRBJ2-7, with D unclear. Germline V gene data show CDR1 as SGHDN and CDR2 as FVKESK. The V end lost 4 bases, the J end lost 0 bases, and 10 bases lay between the germline ends. The CDR3 sequence is 14 residues long. This CDR3 reads CASSPTVSSYEQYF. CDR3 sequence (DNA): TGTGCCAGCAGCCCTACAGTTAGCTCCTACGAGCAGTACTTC.

The J gene is TRBJ2-7, the V gene TRBV11-2, with 8 bases that match TRBD2. J was trimmed by 4 bases and V by 5 bases; bases with no gene match: 4. Germline lookup yields CDR1 SGHAT and CDR2 FQNNGV. The CDR3 covers 13 residues. The DNA for the CDR3 is TGTGCCAGCAGCGCTGGACTAGCTTACGAGCAGTACTTC. Its translation is CASSAGLAYEQYF.

The chain joins TRBV2 to TRBJ2-3; TRBD2 agrees at 8 bases. Germline V gene sequence: CDR1 SNHLY, CDR2 FYNNEI. With 7 bases clipped from V and 2 bases from J, the junction kept 8 bases outside the gene matches. This CDR3 comprises 15 residues. CDR3 residues: CASMKSGSSTDTQYF. The CDR3 DNA reads TGTGCCAGCATGAAAAGCGGGAGTTCCACAGATACGCAGTATTTT.

The chain has TRBV11-3 and TRBJ2-7; 7 nucleotides line up with TRBD2. The CDR3 runs 13 residues. The V and J ends lost 6 bases and 2 bases, in that order; junction bases with no gene match: 4. Per germline, CDR1 SGHNT and CDR2 YENEEA. The CDR3 protein is CASRLAGAYEQYF. CDR3 bases: TGTGCCAGCAGATTGGCGGGGGCCTACGAGCAGTACTTC.

This clone occurred a few times. This chain connects TRBV2 to TRBJ2-1; TRBD1 might be the D (6 bases). Germline assignment: CDR1 SNHLY and CDR2 FYNNEI. The germline V and J ends were trimmed by 3 bases and 12 bases, with 6 bases remaining between them. The CDR3 runs 10 residues. The DNA of the CDR3 is TGTGCCAGCAGTGACAGGGGGCAGTTCTTC. Its protein product is CASSDRGQFF.

The chain couples TRBV7-7 to TRBJ2-3; possibly TRBD1 for D (6 bases). This CDR3 is built from 15 residues. CDR1 SSHAT and CDR2 FNYEAQ come from the germline V gene (reference sequence). Trimming pared 1 base from V and 5 bases from J, leaving 13 bases between. The CDR3 DNA follows: TGTGCCAGCAGCTTAGTTGGGGGCCGGGAAGATACGCAGTATTTT. Translating it yields CASSLVGGREDTQYF.

Notes on this clone: The sample has other DNA sequences that encode this CDR3 too. The V gene is TRBV25-1, the J gene TRBJ1-3, with TRBD1 matching 7 bases. CDR1 and CDR2 from the germline V gene are MGHDK and SYGVNS. The V gene end was trimmed by 3 bases and the J gene end by 0 bases; junction bases not matched to a gene: 2. The CDR3 is made up of 15 amino acids. The CDR3 DNA reads as TGTGCCAGCAGTGAGCCAGGGGGCTCTGGAAACACCATATATTTT. This translates into CASSEPGGSGNTIYF.

This clone was detected a few times. J is TRBJ1-2 and V is TRBV4-1; D remains unclear. V dropped 0 bases and J dropped 7 bases, with 9 bases sitting between them. This CDR3 has 13 residues. CDR1 and CDR2 (germline): MGHRA, YSYEKL. The CDR3 DNA follows: TGCGCCAGCAGCCAAGAAGCGGCTGGTGGCTACACCTTC. Protein product: CASSQEAAGGYTF.

A few counts support this clone. J is TRBJ1-5 and V is TRBV2; D may be TRBD1 (5 bases). CDR1 is SNHLY, CDR2 FYNNEI, per germline. CDR3 length equals 13 residues. V shed 4 bases and J shed 4 bases, with 8 bases lying between them. CDR3 in DNA: TGTGCCAGCAGTGGGGGACTTAATCAGCCCCAGCATTTT. This codes for CASSGGLNQPQHF.

V is TRBV18 and J is TRBJ1-5, with D maybe TRBD1 (5 bases). V lost 3 bases and J lost 0, with 21 bases in between. The CDR3 extends over 19 amino acids. Germline CDR1 reads KGHSH; CDR2 reads LQKENI. For the CDR3, the DNA is TGTGCCAGCTCACCTAGGACGACAGTGGGGTTTTATAGCAATCAGCCCCAGCATTTT. It specifies CASSPRTTVGFYSNQPQHF.

This chain connects TRBV6-5 to TRBJ2-1, with TRBD2 as a possible D gene (6 bases). The V end lost 2 bases, the J end lost 10 bases, and 18 bases lay between the germline ends. The CDR3 is 15 amino acids. CDR1 MNHEY and CDR2 SVGAGI come from the germline V gene. The CDR3 loop reads CASSYGFGGTGEQFF. CDR3 sequence (DNA): TGTGCCAGCAGTTACGGTTTCGGGGGAACGGGGGAGCAGTTCTTC.

This clone was counted a single time. This rearrangement joins TRBV27 to TRBJ2-5, with D possibly matching TRBD1 (5 bases). CDR3 length: 16 residues. The ends were cut back, 6 bases at V and 2 bases at J, with 19 bases in the middle. Germline loops: CDR1 MNHEY, CDR2 SMNVEV (reference sequence). Here the CDR3 reads CASSPEQGRPQETQYF. For the CDR3, the DNA is TGTGCCAGCAGCCCCGAGCAGGGAAGACCGCAAGAGACCCAGTACTTC.

The chain couples TRBV30 to TRBJ1-4; weak D call: TRBD1 (5 bases). This CDR3 region has 14 residues. CDR1 is GTSNPN, CDR2 SVGIG, per germline (reference sequence). Trimming pared 4 bases from V and 3 bases from J, leaving 12 bases between. The CDR3 loop is CAWTFGGANEKLFF. In nucleotides, the CDR3 is TGTGCCTGGACCTTCGGGGGTGCTAATGAAAAACTGTTTTTT.

The chain joins TRBV9 to TRBJ2-3; TRBD2 is a possible D gene (6 bases). The germline CDR1 and CDR2 sequences are SGDLS and YYNGEE. V lost 6 bases and J 2 bases, leaving 13 bases between the germline ends. CDR3 size: 14 residues. CDR3 residues: CASKEGIHTDTQYF. The CDR3 nucleotides are TGTGCCAGCAAGGAGGGAATTCACACAGATACGCAGTATTTT.

In nucleotides, the CDR3 is TGTGCCAGCAGCTTAGATGGGCAGGCTAATGAAAAACTGTTTTTT. Translating it yields CASSLDGQANEKLFF. V and J are TRBV7-2 and TRBJ1-4; no clear D gene. From germline, CDR1 is SGHTA and CDR2 FQGNSA. The CDR3 extends over 15 amino acids. V lost 1 base to trimming and J lost 3 bases, with 9 bases between them.

The gene calls are TRBV9 and TRBJ2-1; 7 bases fit TRBD2. V was clipped by 0 bases and J by 2 bases; unmatched bases: 2. Germline values: CDR1 SGDLS, CDR2 YYNGEE. This CDR3 region has 15 residues. The CDR3 loop is CASSVAGGTYNEQFF. CDR3 bases: TGTGCCAGCAGCGTAGCGGGAGGCACCTACAATGAGCAGTTCTTC.

V usage is TRBV27 and J usage is TRBJ1-2; 10 bases fit TRBD1. CDR1 and CDR2 (germline): MNHEY, SMNVEV (reference sequence). J lost 4 bases, V lost 7 bases, and 6 bases had no gene match. This CDR3 region has 14 residues. CDR3 loop: CASKGTGASYGYTF. In DNA form, the CDR3 reads TGTGCCAGCAAAGGGACAGGGGCTAGCTATGGCTACACCTTC.

The genes are TRBV7-8 and TRBJ2-7, with TRBD1 matching over 7 bases. After removal of 9 bases from V and 0 bases from J, the junction contained 2 bases not matched to a gene. The CDR3 covers 12 residues. Germline V gene lookup returns CDR1 SGHVS and CDR2 FQNEAQ. This CDR3 reads CASWDSSYEQYF. The CDR3 DNA follows: TGTGCCAGTTGGGACAGCTCCTACGAGCAGTACTTC.

The chain is built from TRBV2 and TRBJ2-1; 8 bases align to TRBD1. V shed 6 bases, J shed 7 bases, and the junction held 5 bases outside the gene matches. The CDR3 consists of 13 residues. Germline values: CDR1 SNHLY, CDR2 FYNNEI. CDR3 bases: TGTGCCAGCAGCCTTAACAGGGGGAATGAGCAGTTCTTC. Its protein product is CASSLNRGNEQFF.